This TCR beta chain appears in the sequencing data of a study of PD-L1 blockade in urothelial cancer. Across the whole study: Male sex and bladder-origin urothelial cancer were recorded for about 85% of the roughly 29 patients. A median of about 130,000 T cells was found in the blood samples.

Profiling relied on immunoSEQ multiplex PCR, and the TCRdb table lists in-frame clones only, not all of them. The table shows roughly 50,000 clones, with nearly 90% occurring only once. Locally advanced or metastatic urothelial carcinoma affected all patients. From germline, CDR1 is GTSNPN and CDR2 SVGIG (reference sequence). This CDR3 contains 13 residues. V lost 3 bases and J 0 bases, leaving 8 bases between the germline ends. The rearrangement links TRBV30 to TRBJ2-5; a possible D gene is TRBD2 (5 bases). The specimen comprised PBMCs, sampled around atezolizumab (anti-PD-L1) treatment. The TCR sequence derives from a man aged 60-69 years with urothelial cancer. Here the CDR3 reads CAWSRGYQETQYF. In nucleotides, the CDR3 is TGTGCCTGGAGCCGGGGTTACCAAGAGACCCAGTACTTC. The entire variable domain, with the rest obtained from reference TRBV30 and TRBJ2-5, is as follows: SQTIHQWPATLVQPVGSPLSLECTVEGTSNPNLYWYRQAAGRGLQLLFYSVGIGQISSEVPQNLSASRPQDRQFILSSKKLLLSDSGFYLCAWSRGYQETQYFGPGTRLLVL.